This TCR beta chain was observed in a study of cytomegalovirus exposure and HLA in healthy donors. Broader study findings: An observed cluster of highly shared sequence variants was recorded as a likely sequencing artifact. Analysis was performed later, and it showed HLA-associated TCR beta chains to be more clonally expanded than equally common others.

The PCR employed 60 Vbeta primers together with 13 Jbeta primers. Data came from immunoSEQ multiplex PCR; TCRdb stores just in-frame clones and leaves some out. The data show about 120,000 clones, 74% seen once. There are a few counts of this clone. Its antigen is not known. The CDR3 consists of 13 residues. V was cut by 6 bases and J by 4 bases, with 9 bases left in between. The germline gives CDR1 LNHDA, CDR2 SQIVND (reference sequence). Donors consisted of healthy bone marrow donors. Sequenced material: PBMCs. This TCR was recovered from a human donor in good health. This chain joins TRBV19 and TRBJ2-2; no reliable D call. This CDR3 is CASRNVLTGELFF. DNA for the CDR3: TGTGCCAGTAGAAACGTACTCACCGGGGAGCTGTTTTTT.